There are many counts of the clone carrying this T cell receptor beta chain. This sample is part of a study of human T cells and chemical hapten exposure. Time point reported: healthy volunteer bleed at 6 weeks. Someone pulled total RNA out of unfractionated whole blood. Trimming removed 1 base from V and 1 base from J, with 9 bases in between. The CDR3 runs 15 residues. CDR1 and CDR2 from the germline V gene are SGHTA and FQGNSA. MiXCR, run by TCRdb on the RACE reads, gives a single entry per CDR3 protein. This sample carries about 30,000 distinct CDR3 sequences, roughly 5% of them seen once, and the ten largest clones take roughly 12%.

The receptor's source is a human donor in good health. Some clones in this sample may be carry-over from other donors' samples. The chain couples TRBV7-2 to TRBJ2-3; D not certain. Sequences were obtained from whole blood. Here the CDR3 DNA reads TGTGCCAGCAGCTTAGAACCCAGGCGCACAGATACGCAGTATTTT. This gives the protein CASSLEPRRTDTQYF.